This T cell receptor (beta chain) appears in the sequencing data of a study of identical twins. The study, taken as a whole, reports: A lower insertion count was a feature of abundant cord blood beta clonotypes, with no such feature in memory repertoires. Partly confounded zero-insertion analyses could result from invariant MAIT and iNKT cells.

After template switching added a universal primer site, the resulting cDNA carried unique molecular identifiers. TCRdb analysed the 5' RACE reads with MiXCR anew, one entry per CDR3 protein. Of around 1.7 million distinct CDR3 sequences detected, roughly 35% appear once; the ten largest clones hold approximately 0.25%. Trimming shortened V by 4 bases and J by 2 bases, and 14 bases separated the two germline ends. Germline lookup yields CDR1 SGDLS and CDR2 YYNGEE. The CDR3 spans 15 residues. As regards this clonotype: Its antigen is currently unknown.

The receptor's source is a newborn girl in good health. This sequence joins TRBV9 and TRBJ2-3, with D tentatively TRBD2 (6 bases). Material: cord blood. Here the CDR3 reads CASSLRLVPTDTQYF. The CDR3 nucleotides are TGTGCCAGCAGCCTCCGACTAGTCCCCACAGATACGCAGTATTTT.